This T cell receptor beta chain was identified in a study of Tregs in tolerant kidney transplant recipients. TCRdb's table, derived via immunoSEQ multiplex PCR, lists solely in-frame clones and lacks some. Of fewer than 150,000 clones in the sample, roughly 92% were seen once. The CDR3 consists of 15 residues. The germline V gene encodes CDR1 SGDLS and CDR2 YYNGEE. The V gene end was trimmed by 3 bases and the J gene end by 10 bases; junction bases not matched to a gene: 7. This clonotype originated in a human donor in good health. Sequences were obtained from CD4+ T cells from blood. The gene calls are TRBV9 and TRBJ2-1; 13 bases map to TRBD2. CDR3 in amino acids: CASSAGLAGVREQFF. For the CDR3, the DNA is TGTGCCAGCAGCGCTGGACTAGCGGGAGTAAGGGAGCAGTTCTTC.